This entry describes one T cell receptor beta chain. MiXCR was run by TCRdb on the 5' RACE reads, yielding one entry per CDR3 protein. This sample has more than 65,000 distinct CDR3 sequences, with around 7.9% found just once. The sample originates from a study of T cells after yellow fever vaccination. This CDR3 contains 15 residues. V was clipped by 5 bases and J by 8 bases, with 21 bases between them. The germline V gene has CDR1 SEHNR and CDR2 FQNEAQ (reference sequence). Sequences were derived from CD8+ T cells sorted from PBMCs, sampled more than 8 days after the first yellow fever vaccination. The clonotype originates from a young man who received the YFV17D yellow fever vaccine. The V call is TRBV7-9, the J call TRBJ1-2, with D perhaps matching TRBD1 (5 bases). The CDR3 loop reads CASSPNSLGAMGYTF. The CDR3 coding sequence is TGTGCCAGCAGCCCCAACTCCCTCGGGGCGATGGGCTACACCTTC.